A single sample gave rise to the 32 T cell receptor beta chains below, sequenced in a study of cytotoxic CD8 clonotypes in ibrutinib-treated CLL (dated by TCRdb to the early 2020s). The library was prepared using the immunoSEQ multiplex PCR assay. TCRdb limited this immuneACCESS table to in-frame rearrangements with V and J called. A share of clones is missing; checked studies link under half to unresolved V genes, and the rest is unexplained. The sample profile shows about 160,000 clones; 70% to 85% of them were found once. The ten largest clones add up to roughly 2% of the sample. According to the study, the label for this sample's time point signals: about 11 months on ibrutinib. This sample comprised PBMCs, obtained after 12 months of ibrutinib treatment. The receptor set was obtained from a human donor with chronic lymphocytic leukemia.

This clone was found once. The DNA of the CDR3 is TGTGCCTGGAGTGTTGCCTCCCCCTATGGCTACACCTTC. Translating it yields CAWSVASPYGYTF. The J gene is TRBJ1-2, the V gene TRBV30; no clear D gene. CDR3 length: 13 residues. The germline V gene has CDR1 GTSNPN and CDR2 SVGIG (reference sequence). V lost 0 bases and J lost 4, with 9 bases in between.

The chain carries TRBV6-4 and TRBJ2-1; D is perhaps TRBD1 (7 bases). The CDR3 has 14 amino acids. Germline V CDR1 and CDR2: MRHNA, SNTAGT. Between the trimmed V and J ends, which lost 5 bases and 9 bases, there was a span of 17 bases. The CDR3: CASSRGLGGTEQFF. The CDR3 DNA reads TGTGCCAGCAGTAGGGGGCTGGGGGGTACTGAGCAGTTCTTC.

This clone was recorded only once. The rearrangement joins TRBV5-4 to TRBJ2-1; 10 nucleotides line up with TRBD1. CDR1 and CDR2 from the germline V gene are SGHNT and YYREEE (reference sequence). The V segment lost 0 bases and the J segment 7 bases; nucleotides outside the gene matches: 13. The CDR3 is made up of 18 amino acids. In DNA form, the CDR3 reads TGTGCCAGCAGCTTGGGGGGGTGGGACAGGGGACGTGGTAATGAGCAGTTCTTC. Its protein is CASSLGGWDRGRGNEQFF. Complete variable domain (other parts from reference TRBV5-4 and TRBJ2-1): ETGVTQSPTHLIKTRGQQVTLRCSSQSGHNTVSWYQQALGQGPQFIFQYYREEENGRGNFPPRFSGLQFPNYSSELNVNALELDDSALYLCASSLGGWDRGRGNEQFFGPGTRLTVL.

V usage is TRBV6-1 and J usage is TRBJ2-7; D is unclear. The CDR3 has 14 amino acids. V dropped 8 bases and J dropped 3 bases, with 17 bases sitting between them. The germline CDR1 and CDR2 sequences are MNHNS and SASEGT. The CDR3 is CASFSADARYEQYF. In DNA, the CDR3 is TGTGCCAGCTTTTCCGCCGATGCACGCTACGAGCAGTACTTC.

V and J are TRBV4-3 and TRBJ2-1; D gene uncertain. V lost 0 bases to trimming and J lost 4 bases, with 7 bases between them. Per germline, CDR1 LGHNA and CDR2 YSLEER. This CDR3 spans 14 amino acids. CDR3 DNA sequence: TGCGCCAGCAGCCAAGATCGGCGGTACAATGAGCAGTTCTTC. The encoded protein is CASSQDRRYNEQFF.

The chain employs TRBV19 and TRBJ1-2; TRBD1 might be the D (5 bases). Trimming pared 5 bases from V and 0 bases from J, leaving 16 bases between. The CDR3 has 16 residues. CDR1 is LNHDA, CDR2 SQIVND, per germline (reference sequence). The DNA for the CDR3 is TGTGCCAGTAGTGGGGCAGCCAGAGGACCTAACTATGGCTACACCTTC. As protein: CASSGAARGPNYGYTF.

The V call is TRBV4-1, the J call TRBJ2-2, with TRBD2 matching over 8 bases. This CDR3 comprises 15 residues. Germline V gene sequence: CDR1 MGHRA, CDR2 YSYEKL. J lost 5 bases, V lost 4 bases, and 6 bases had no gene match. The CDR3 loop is CASSPLERGTGELFF. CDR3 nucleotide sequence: TGCGCCAGCAGCCCGCTTGAGCGGGGGACCGGGGAGCTGTTTTTT.

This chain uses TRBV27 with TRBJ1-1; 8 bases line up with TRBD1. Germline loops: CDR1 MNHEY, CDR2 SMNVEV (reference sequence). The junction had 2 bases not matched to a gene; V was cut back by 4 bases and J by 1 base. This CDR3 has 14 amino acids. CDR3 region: CASSSGTGNTEAFF. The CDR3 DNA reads TGTGCCAGCAGTTCCGGGACAGGGAACACTGAAGCTTTCTTT.

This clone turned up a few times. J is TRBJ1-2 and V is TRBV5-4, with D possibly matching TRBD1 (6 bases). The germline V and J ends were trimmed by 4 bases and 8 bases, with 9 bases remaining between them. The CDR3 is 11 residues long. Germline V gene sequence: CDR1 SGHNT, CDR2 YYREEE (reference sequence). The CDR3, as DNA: TGTGCCAGCAGCCAGGGACAAGGCTACACCTTC. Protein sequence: CASSQGQGYTF.

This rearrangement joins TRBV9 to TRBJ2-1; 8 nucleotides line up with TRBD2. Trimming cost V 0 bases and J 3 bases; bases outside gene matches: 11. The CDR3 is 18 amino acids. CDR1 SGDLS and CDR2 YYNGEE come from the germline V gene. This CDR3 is CASSVAGGWSLNYNEQFF. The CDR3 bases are TGTGCCAGCAGCGTAGCGGGGGGGTGGTCCTTAAACTACAATGAGCAGTTCTTC.

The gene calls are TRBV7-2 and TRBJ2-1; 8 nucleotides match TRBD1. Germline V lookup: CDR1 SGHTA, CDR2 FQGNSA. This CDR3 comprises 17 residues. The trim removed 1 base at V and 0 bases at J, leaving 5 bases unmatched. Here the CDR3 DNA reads TGTGCCAGCAGCTTAGGGTACGGGACAGGCTCCTACAATGAGCAGTTCTTC. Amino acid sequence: CASSLGYGTGSYNEQFF.

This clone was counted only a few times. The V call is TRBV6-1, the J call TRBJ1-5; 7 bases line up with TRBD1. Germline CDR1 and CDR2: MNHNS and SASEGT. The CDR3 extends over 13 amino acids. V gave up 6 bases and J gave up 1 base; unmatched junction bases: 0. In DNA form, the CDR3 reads TGTGCCAGCAGGGACAGGAGCAATCAGCCCCAGCATTTT. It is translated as CASRDRSNQPQHF.

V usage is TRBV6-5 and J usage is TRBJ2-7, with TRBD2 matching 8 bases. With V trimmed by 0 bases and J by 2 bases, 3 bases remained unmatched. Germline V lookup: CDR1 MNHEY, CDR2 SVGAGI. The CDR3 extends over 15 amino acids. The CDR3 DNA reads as TGTGCCAGCAGTTACTCTAGCGGGAACCCCTACGAGCAGTACTTC. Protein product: CASSYSSGNPYEQYF.

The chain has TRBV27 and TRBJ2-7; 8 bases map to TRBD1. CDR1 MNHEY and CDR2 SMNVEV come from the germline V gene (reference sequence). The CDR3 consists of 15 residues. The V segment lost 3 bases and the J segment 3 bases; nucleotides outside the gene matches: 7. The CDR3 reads CASSFIGQGLYEQYF. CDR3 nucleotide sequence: TGTGCCAGCAGTTTCATAGGACAGGGACTCTACGAGCAGTACTTC.

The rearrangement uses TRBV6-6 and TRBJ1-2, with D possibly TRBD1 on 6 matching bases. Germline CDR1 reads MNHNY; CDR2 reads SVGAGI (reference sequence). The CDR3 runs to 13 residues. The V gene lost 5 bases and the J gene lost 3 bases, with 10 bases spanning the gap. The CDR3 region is CASSRGGDYGYTF. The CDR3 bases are TGTGCCAGCAGTAGGGGGGGTGACTATGGCTACACCTTC.

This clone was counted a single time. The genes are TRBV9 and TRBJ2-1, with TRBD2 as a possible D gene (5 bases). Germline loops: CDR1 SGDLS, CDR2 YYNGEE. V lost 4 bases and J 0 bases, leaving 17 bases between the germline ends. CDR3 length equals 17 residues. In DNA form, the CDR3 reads TGTGCCAGCAGCCCGCGAAGCACTACTAGCTCCTACAATGAGCAGTTCTTC. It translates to CASSPRSTTSSYNEQFF. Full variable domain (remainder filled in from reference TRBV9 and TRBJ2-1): DSGVTQTPKHLITATGQRVTLRCSPRSGDLSVYWYQQSLDQGLQFLIQYYNGEERAKGNILERFSAQQFPDLHSELNLSSLELGDSALYFCASSPRSTTSSYNEQFFGPGTRLTVL.

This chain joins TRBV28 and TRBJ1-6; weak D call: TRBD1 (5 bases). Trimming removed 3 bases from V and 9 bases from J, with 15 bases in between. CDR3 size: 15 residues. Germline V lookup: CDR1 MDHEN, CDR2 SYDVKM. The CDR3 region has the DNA TGTGCCAGCAGTTTGGTTCTGACAGCTCTTTCACCCCTCCACTTT. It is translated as CASSLVLTALSPLHF.

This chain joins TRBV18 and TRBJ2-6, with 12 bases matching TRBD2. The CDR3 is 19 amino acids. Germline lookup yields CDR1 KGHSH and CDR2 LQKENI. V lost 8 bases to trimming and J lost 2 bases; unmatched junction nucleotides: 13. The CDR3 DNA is TGTGCCAGCCTGCCGGGACTAGCGGGCCGGTCTCCTGGGGCCAACGTCCTGACTTTC. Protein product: CASLPGLAGRSPGANVLTF.

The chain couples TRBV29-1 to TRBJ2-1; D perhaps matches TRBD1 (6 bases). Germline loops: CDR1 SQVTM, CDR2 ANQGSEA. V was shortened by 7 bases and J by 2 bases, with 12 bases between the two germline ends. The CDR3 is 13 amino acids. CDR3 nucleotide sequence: TGCAGCGGGACCGGGACACCCTACAATGAGCAGTTCTTC. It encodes CSGTGTPYNEQFF.

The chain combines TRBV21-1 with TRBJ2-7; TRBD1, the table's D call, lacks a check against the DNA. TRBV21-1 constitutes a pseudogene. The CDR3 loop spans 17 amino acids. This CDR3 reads CASSEGGTGNKPYEQYF. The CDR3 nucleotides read TGTGCCAGCAGCGAAGGGGGGACAGGGAATAAACCCTACGAGCAGTACTTC.

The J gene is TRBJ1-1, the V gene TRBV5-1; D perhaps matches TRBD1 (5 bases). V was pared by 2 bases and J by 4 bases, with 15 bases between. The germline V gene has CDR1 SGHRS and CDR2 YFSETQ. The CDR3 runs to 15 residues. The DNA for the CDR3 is TGCGCCAGCAGCTTACCATCGACACAGGCCACTGAAGCTTTCTTT. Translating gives CASSLPSTQATEAFF. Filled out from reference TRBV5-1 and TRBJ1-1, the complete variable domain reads KAGVTQTPRYLIKTRGQQVTLSCSPISGHRSVSWYQQTPGQGLQFLFEYFSETQRNKGNFPGRFSGRQFSNSRSEMNVSTLELGDSALYLCASSLPSTQATEAFFGQGTRLTVV.

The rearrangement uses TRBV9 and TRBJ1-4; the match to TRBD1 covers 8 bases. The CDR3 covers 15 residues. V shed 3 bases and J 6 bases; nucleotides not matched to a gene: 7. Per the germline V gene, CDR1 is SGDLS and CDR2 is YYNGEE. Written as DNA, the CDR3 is TGTGCCAGCAGCGGGCGACAGGGGCGGTATGAAAAACTGTTTTTT. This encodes CASSGRQGRYEKLFF.

This chain's CDR3 is CASSLFGQGLQYF. The CDR3 DNA follows: TGTGCCAGCAGTTTATTTGGACAGGGGTTGCAGTACTTC. This chain links TRBV27 with TRBJ2-7; 9 nucleotides align to TRBD1. Unmatched junction bases numbered 4, after V lost 1 base and J lost 9 bases. The CDR3 is 13 residues long. Germline V gene data show CDR1 as MNHEY and CDR2 as SMNVEV (reference sequence).

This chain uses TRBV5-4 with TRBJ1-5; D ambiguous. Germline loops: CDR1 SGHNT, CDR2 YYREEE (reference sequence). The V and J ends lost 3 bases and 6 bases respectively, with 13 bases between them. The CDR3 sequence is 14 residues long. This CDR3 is CASSYSGSGQPQHF. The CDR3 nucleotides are TGTGCCAGCAGCTACAGTGGGTCGGGTCAGCCCCAGCATTTT.

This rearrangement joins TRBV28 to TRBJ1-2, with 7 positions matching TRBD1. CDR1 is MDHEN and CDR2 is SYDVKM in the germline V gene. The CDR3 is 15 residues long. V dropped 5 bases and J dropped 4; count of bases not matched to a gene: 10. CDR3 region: CASSPATQGGYGYTF. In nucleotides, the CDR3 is TGTGCCAGCAGTCCCGCAACTCAGGGGGGCTATGGCTACACCTTC.

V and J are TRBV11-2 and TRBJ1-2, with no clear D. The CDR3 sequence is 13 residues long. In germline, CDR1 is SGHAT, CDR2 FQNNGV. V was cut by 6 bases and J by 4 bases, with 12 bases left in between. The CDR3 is CASRHTGVYGYTF. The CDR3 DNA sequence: TGTGCCAGCAGACATACCGGGGTCTATGGCTACACCTTC. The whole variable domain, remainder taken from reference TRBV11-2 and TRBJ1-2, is EAGVAQSPRYKIIEKRQSVAFWCNPISGHATLYWYQQILGQGPKLLIQFQNNGVVDDSQLPKDRFSAERLKGVDSTLKIQPAKLEDSAVYLCASRHTGVYGYTFGSGTRLTVV.

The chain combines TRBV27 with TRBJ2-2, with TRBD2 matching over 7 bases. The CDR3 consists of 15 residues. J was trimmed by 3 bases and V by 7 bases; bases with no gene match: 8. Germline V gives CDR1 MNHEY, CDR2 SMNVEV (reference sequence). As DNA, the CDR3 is TGTGCCAGCATACAAAGGGAGGGGTACACCGGGGAGCTGTTTTTT. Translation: CASIQREGYTGELFF.

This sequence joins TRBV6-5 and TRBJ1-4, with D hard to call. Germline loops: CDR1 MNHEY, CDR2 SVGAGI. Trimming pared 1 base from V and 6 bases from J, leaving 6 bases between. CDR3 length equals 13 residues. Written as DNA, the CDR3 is TGTGCCAGCAGTTACTTTGGGGATGAAAAACTGTTTTTT. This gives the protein CASSYFGDEKLFF.

The DNA of the CDR3 is TGTGCCAGCAGGTCGACAGATTTCTATGGCTACACCTTC. It codes for CASRSTDFYGYTF. This chain uses TRBV2 with TRBJ1-2; D is perhaps TRBD1 (5 bases). Trimming took 6 bases from V and 4 from J, leaving 12 bases between them. CDR1 SNHLY and CDR2 FYNNEI come from the germline V gene. This CDR3 region has 13 residues.

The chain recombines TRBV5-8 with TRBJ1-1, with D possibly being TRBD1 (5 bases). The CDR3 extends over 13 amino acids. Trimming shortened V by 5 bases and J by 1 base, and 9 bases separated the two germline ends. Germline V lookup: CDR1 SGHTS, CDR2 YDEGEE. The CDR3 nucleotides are TGTGCCAGCAGGAGGCAGGGGAACACTGAAGCTTTCTTT. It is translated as CASRRQGNTEAFF.

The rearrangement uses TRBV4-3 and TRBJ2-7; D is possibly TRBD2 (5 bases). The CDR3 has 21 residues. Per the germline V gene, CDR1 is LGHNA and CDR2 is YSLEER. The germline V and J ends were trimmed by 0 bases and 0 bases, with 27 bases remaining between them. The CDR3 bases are TGCGCCAGCAGCCAAGATTATGCGGGCTCCAGGACTGGCCTGGACTCCTACGAGCAGTACTTC. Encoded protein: CASSQDYAGSRTGLDSYEQYF.

The CDR3 sequence: CATSSDVTRRETQYF. CDR3 nucleotide sequence: TGTGCCACCAGCAGTGATGTGACCCGGAGAGAGACCCAGTACTTC. This chain connects TRBV15 to TRBJ2-5, with D unresolved. Per germline, CDR1 LNHNV and CDR2 YYDKDF (reference sequence). The CDR3 has 15 amino acids. Trimming cost V 3 bases and J 4 bases, with 15 bases left between them.